This TCR beta chain emerged from a study of T-cell memory formation after mild COVID-19. Looking at the study overall: Most TCR clusters belonged to a single donor. Points from the study as a whole: That cross-reactive memory joined was suggested by some responding clones appearing in pre-infection memory. Contracting clones from day 15 to 85 showed balanced CD4/CD8; later expanders favored CD4+.

V lost 4 bases, J lost 8 bases, and 8 bases stayed unmatched. Germline values: CDR1 SGHRS, CDR2 YFSETQ. CDR3 length: 14 amino acids. Libraries for TCRalpha and TCRbeta carried sample barcodes and unique molecular identifiers via 5'RACE. TCRdb itself ran the 5' RACE reads through MiXCR, one entry per CDR3 protein. This sample has 270,000 or so distinct CDR3 sequences, with roughly 17% found just once. This clonotype was seen a handful of times. What it binds is not known. The sample comprised PBMCs or a T cell subset sorted from them (not recorded which). This receptor was identified in a man aged 18-30 years who had mild COVID-19 (a few samples of this study predate the infection). Cell type and time point are not known. The V and J genes are TRBV5-1 and TRBJ1-1, with 10 nucleotides matching TRBD1. The DNA for the CDR3 is TGCGCCAGCAGCCCCGAGGGACAGGGGATAGAAGCTTTCTTT. Protein: CASSPEGQGIEAFF.